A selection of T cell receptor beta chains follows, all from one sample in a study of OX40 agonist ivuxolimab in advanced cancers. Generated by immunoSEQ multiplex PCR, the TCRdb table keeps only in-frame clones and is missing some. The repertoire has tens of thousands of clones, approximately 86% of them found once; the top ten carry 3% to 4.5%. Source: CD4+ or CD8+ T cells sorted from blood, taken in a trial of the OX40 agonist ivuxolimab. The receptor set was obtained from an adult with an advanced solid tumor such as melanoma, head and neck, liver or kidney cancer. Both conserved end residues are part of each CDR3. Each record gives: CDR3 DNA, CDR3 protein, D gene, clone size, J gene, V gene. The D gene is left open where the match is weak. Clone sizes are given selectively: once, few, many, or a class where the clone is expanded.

CDR3 DNA: TGTGCCAGCAGCTCGTCCCGGGTTGTCTCCTACGAGCAGTACTTC; CDR3 protein: CASSSSRVVSYEQYF; D gene: NA; clone size: NA; J gene: TRBJ2-7; V gene: TRBV7-8
CDR3 DNA: TGTGCCTGGAGTGCGGACCTGGGGGTTAGATCCTACGAGCAGTACTTC; CDR3 protein: CAWSADLGVRSYEQYF; D gene: NA; clone size: once; J gene: TRBJ2-7; V gene: TRBV30
CDR3 DNA: TGTGCCAGTAGATTGTCAGGGAGCTCCTACAATGAGCAGTTCTTC; CDR3 protein: CASRLSGSSYNEQFF; D gene: NA; clone size: NA; J gene: TRBJ2-1; V gene: TRBV19
CDR3 DNA: TGTGCCAGCAGTCTCCGACTAGCGGGGGAGATCTCCTACGAGCAGTACTTC; CDR3 protein: CASSLRLAGEISYEQYF; D gene: TRBD2; clone size: NA; J gene: TRBJ2-7; V gene: TRBV28
CDR3 DNA: TGTGCCAGCAGCTTAGGACGTGGGCGACCGAACACTGAAGCTTTCTTT; CDR3 protein: CASSLGRGRPNTEAFF; D gene: NA; clone size: once; J gene: TRBJ1-1; V gene: TRBV7-9
CDR3 DNA: TGTGCCAGCAGCCCCAGGACAGGGTCGAGCGAGCAGTACTTC; CDR3 protein: CASSPRTGSSEQYF; D gene: TRBD1; clone size: NA; J gene: TRBJ2-7; V gene: TRBV27
CDR3 DNA: TGTGCCAGCCACAAGACAGGGGGCGAAACCGGGGAGCTGTTTTTT; CDR3 protein: CASHKTGGETGELFF; D gene: TRBD1; clone size: NA; J gene: TRBJ2-2; V gene: TRBV2
CDR3 DNA: TGTGCCAGCATCCTCGGGGGGGCCTCCTACGAGCAGTACTTC; CDR3 protein: CASILGGASYEQYF; D gene: TRBD2; clone size: NA; J gene: TRBJ2-7; V gene: TRBV2
CDR3 DNA: TGTGCCAGCAGTGAGTTTGGGCGGGAACTTCAGACCCAGTACTTC; CDR3 protein: CASSEFGRELQTQYF; D gene: NA; clone size: NA; J gene: TRBJ2-5; V gene: TRBV25-1
CDR3 DNA: TGTGCCAGCTCAGAGGGGACAGGGGCTATTGCGCCCCAGCATTTT; CDR3 protein: CASSEGTGAIAPQHF; D gene: TRBD1; clone size: NA; J gene: TRBJ1-5; V gene: TRBV18
CDR3 DNA: TGTGCCAGCGCCGGGTCGATTCAAGAGACCCAGTACTTC; CDR3 protein: CASAGSIQETQYF; D gene: NA; clone size: NA; J gene: TRBJ2-5; V gene: TRBV11-2
CDR3 DNA: TGTGCCAGCAGCCCAGAGGTCGACAGCTACGAGCAGTACTTC; CDR3 protein: CASSPEVDSYEQYF; D gene: NA; clone size: once; J gene: TRBJ2-7; V gene: TRBV5-8
CDR3 DNA: TGTGCCAGCAGCCCGGGACGAGGACTAGCGAGCAAGCAGTACTTC; CDR3 protein: CASSPGRGLASKQYF; D gene: TRBD2; clone size: NA; J gene: TRBJ2-7; V gene: TRBV9
CDR3 DNA: TGCGCCAGCAGCTTGGCCACGGACTCAAGAACCACAGATACGCAGTATTTT; CDR3 protein: CASSLATDSRTTDTQYF; D gene: NA; clone size: NA; J gene: TRBJ2-3; V gene: TRBV5-1
CDR3 DNA: TGTGCCAGCAGTTTTTTAGAGAACACCGGGGAGCTGTTTTTT; CDR3 protein: CASSFLENTGELFF; D gene: NA; clone size: NA; J gene: TRBJ2-2; V gene: TRBV6-5
CDR3 DNA: TGTGCCAGCAGTCCCGATCCAGCGGGACCAACAGAGCAGTTCTTC; CDR3 protein: CASSPDPAGPTEQFF; D gene: TRBD2; clone size: once; J gene: TRBJ2-1; V gene: TRBV2
CDR3 DNA: TGTGCCAGCAGTGAAAGTCGCGACCTCTCCTACGAGCAGTACTTC; CDR3 protein: CASSESRDLSYEQYF; D gene: NA; clone size: few; J gene: TRBJ2-7; V gene: TRBV6-1
CDR3 DNA: TGCAGTGCTAGAGATGACTATGGCTACACCTTC; CDR3 protein: CSARDDYGYTF; D gene: NA; clone size: NA; J gene: TRBJ1-2; V gene: TRBV20-1
CDR3 DNA: TGTGCCAGCAGCCCCGCAGAAAATACTGAAGCTTTCTTT; CDR3 protein: CASSPAENTEAFF; D gene: NA; clone size: NA; J gene: TRBJ1-1; V gene: TRBV5-4
CDR3 DNA: TGCGCCAGCGATTACAGGGCGAAGACCCAGTACTTC; CDR3 protein: CASDYRAKTQYF; D gene: NA; clone size: NA; J gene: TRBJ2-5; V gene: TRBV23-1
CDR3 DNA: TGTGCCAGCAGCATCGACAGGGCCGATGAGCAGTTCTTC; CDR3 protein: CASSIDRADEQFF; D gene: TRBD1; clone size: NA; J gene: TRBJ2-1; V gene: TRBV5-4
CDR3 DNA: TGTGCCAGCAGCAGTCTAGCGGGAGTCTACGAGCAGTACTTC; CDR3 protein: CASSSLAGVYEQYF; D gene: TRBD2; clone size: NA; J gene: TRBJ2-7; V gene: TRBV6-5
CDR3 DNA: TGTGCCCACTACAGGGGGCTGTATGGCTACACCTTC; CDR3 protein: CAHYRGLYGYTF; D gene: TRBD1; clone size: NA; J gene: TRBJ1-2; V gene: TRBV30
CDR3 DNA: TGTGCCAGCAACTTTTGGGGTGGGGAGCAGTTCTTC; CDR3 protein: CASNFWGGEQFF; D gene: NA; clone size: NA; J gene: TRBJ2-1; V gene: TRBV11-2
CDR3 DNA: TGCAGCGTTGTCAGGGGGGTGGATACGCAGTATTTT; CDR3 protein: CSVVRGVDTQYF; D gene: NA; clone size: NA; J gene: TRBJ2-3; V gene: TRBV29-1
CDR3 DNA: TGTGCTAGCAGCTTAGAACTGGACAATGAGCAGTTCTTC; CDR3 protein: CASSLELDNEQFF; D gene: NA; clone size: NA; J gene: TRBJ2-1; V gene: TRBV7-7
CDR3 DNA: TGTGCCTTCCGATCGAGACGAGCTACTTGGAGCTCCTACAATGAGCAGTTCTTC; CDR3 protein: CAFRSRRATWSSYNEQFF; D gene: NA; clone size: NA; J gene: TRBJ2-1; V gene: TRBV30
CDR3 DNA: TGTGCCAGCAGCCCCTGGGGGGAAAGAAACACCATATATTTT; CDR3 protein: CASSPWGERNTIYF; D gene: NA; clone size: NA; J gene: TRBJ1-3; V gene: TRBV11-2
CDR3 DNA: TGTGCCAGTAGTATAGCTCTGGGGGTCCAAGAGACCCAGTACTTC; CDR3 protein: CASSIALGVQETQYF; D gene: NA; clone size: few; J gene: TRBJ2-5; V gene: TRBV19
CDR3 DNA: TGTGCCAGCAGCGTAATTCCTAGCGGTTACAATGAGCAGTTCTTC; CDR3 protein: CASSVIPSGYNEQFF; D gene: TRBD2; clone size: NA; J gene: TRBJ2-1; V gene: TRBV9
CDR3 DNA: TGTGCCAGCAGCTTAAATCTCCACAATGAGCAGTTCTTC; CDR3 protein: CASSLNLHNEQFF; D gene: NA; clone size: NA; J gene: TRBJ2-1; V gene: TRBV11-2
CDR3 DNA: TGCGCCAGCAGTGTGGAGCGGGCGGCCAATGAGCAGTTCTTC; CDR3 protein: CASSVERAANEQFF; D gene: NA; clone size: NA; J gene: TRBJ2-1; V gene: TRBV10-1
CDR3 DNA: TGTGCTAGTGGTTTAACCAGGGACAAACACGGGGAGCTGTTTTTT; CDR3 protein: CASGLTRDKHGELFF; D gene: NA; clone size: NA; J gene: TRBJ2-2; V gene: TRBV12-5
CDR3 DNA: TGTGCCAGCAGCCATAGCTGGGCTCCTGAGCAGTTCTTC; CDR3 protein: CASSHSWAPEQFF; D gene: NA; clone size: NA; J gene: TRBJ2-1; V gene: TRBV7-9